The rows below give T cell receptor beta chains drawn from one sample of a study of T cells in Graves' hyperthyroidism and ophthalmopathy. Each CDR3 protein gets one entry after TCRdb re-called the multiplex PCR reads with MiXCR. The sample lists around 600,000 distinct CDR3 sequences, approximately 15% occurring once. The sample comprised blood. The receptors stem from a woman aged 18-35 years with Graves' ophthalmopathy. CDR3s include the opening cysteine and the closing phenylalanine or tryptophan. A D gene is named only where the DNA matches it firmly. Size values are once, few and many counts, or a class for expanded clones, and some rows have none.

clone_size	v_call	j_call	d_call	cdr3_aa	cdr3_nt
NA	TRBV6-1	TRBJ1-2	NA	CASSEWLPGYTF	TGTGCCAGCAGTGAATGGCTCCCGGGCTACACCTTC
many	TRBV2	TRBJ2-1	TRBD2	CASKGGLAGVGEQFF	TGTGCCAGCAAAGGGGGACTAGCGGGAGTAGGGGAGCAGTTCTTC
few	TRBV12-3/TRBV12-4	TRBJ1-3	TRBD1	CASSLFSPGGAPGNTIYF	TGTGCCAGCAGTTTGTTTTCACCAGGGGGCGCCCCTGGAAACACCATATATTTT
few	TRBV18	TRBJ2-1	TRBD1	CASSPLDRVNEQFF	TGTGCCAGCTCACCACTTGACAGGGTAAATGAGCAGTTCTTC
many	TRBV19	TRBJ1-1	NA	CASSDTGRTEAFF	TGTGCCAGTAGCGACACAGGGCGGACTGAAGCTTTCTTT
NA	TRBV20-1	TRBJ2-1	TRBD2	CSARATSGSDEQFF	TGCAGTGCTAGAGCGACTAGCGGGAGTGATGAGCAGTTCTTC
many	TRBV12-3/TRBV12-4	TRBJ1-3	NA	CASSGDGYSGNTIYF	TGTGCCAGCAGTGGGGACGGTTACTCTGGAAACACCATATATTTT
NA	TRBV30	TRBJ1-4	NA	CAWSVLARGEYEKLFF	TGTGCCTGGAGTGTTTTGGCCCGGGGGGAATATGAAAAACTGTTTTTT
NA	TRBV15	TRBJ2-5	NA	CATSRDRTALVDQETQYF	TGTGCCACCAGCAGGGATAGGACAGCCCTGGTCGACCAAGAGACCCAGTACTTC
NA	TRBV6-1	TRBJ2-3	TRBD1	CASSPVRGRADTQYF	TGTGCCAGCAGTCCAGTCAGGGGGCGGGCAGATACGCAGTATTTT
many	TRBV28	TRBJ1-2	NA	CASSTTATYYGYTF	TGTGCCAGCAGCACGACAGCAACCTACTATGGCTACACCTTC
few	TRBV6-1	TRBJ2-1	NA	CASRTADGTNLYNEQFF	TGTGCCAGCAGGACGGCGGACGGGACCAACCTCTACAATGAGCAGTTCTTC
NA	TRBV6-6	TRBJ2-6	NA	CASSYSISGANVLTF	TGTGCCAGCAGTTACTCTATCTCTGGGGCCAACGTCCTGACTTTC
many	TRBV12-3/TRBV12-4	TRBJ1-1	TRBD1	CASSRTGADTEAFF	TGTGCCAGCAGTCGGACAGGGGCTGACACTGAAGCTTTCTTT
few	TRBV12-3/TRBV12-4	TRBJ2-7	TRBD2	CASSLAPSSGRGYEQYF	TGTGCCAGCAGTTTAGCTCCATCTAGCGGGAGAGGGTACGAGCAGTACTTC
many	TRBV20-1	TRBJ1-1	NA	CSARRQGTEAFF	TGCAGTGCTAGGAGGCAGGGAACTGAAGCTTTCTTT
NA	TRBV10-3	TRBJ2-5	TRBD2	CAISGLAGAGQETQYF	TGTGCCATCAGTGGGCTAGCGGGAGCTGGGCAAGAGACCCAGTACTTC